This T cell receptor (beta chain) was identified in a study of technical replicates of blood from several donors. TCRdb's copy holds only in-frame clones and misses some; the assay was immunoSEQ multiplex PCR. This table holds about 59,000 clones, just over 90% found once. The sequence came from a human donor in good health. Some clones in this sample may be carry-over from other donors' samples. Sequencing used PBMCs.

The CDR3 region has the DNA TGTGCCAGCAGTCACAGGGACAGGGGTCGGTATGGCTACACCTTC. It encodes CASSHRDRGRYGYTF. The chain combines TRBV6-5 with TRBJ1-2, with 10 bases that match TRBD1. The J segment lost 5 bases and the V segment lost 5 bases, leaving 8 bases of the junction unmatched. Germline CDR1 MNHEY, CDR2 SVGAGI. This CDR3 is built from 15 residues.